This entry lists 14 T cell receptor beta chains sequenced from one sample in a study of blood T cell repertoires in COVID-19. Clones were sequenced by immunoSEQ multiplex PCR, and TCRdb holds only the in-frame ones, with some missing. The table lists some 150,000 clones, 80% to 90% of them singletons. What was sequenced was peripheral blood. The receptor source for this set is a middle-aged man who had recovered from COVID-19.

This chain joins TRBV7-6 and TRBJ2-1; 10 bases line up with TRBD2. This CDR3 comprises 17 residues. Losses at the gene ends were 0 bases for V and 5 bases for J; bases not matched to a gene: 7. Germline values: CDR1 SGHVS, CDR2 FNYEAQ. CDR3 loop: CASSLAIGLAENNEQFF. CDR3 in DNA: TGTGCCAGCAGCTTAGCGATAGGACTAGCGGAGAACAATGAGCAGTTCTTC.

The V and J genes are TRBV19 and TRBJ1-4, with D possibly being TRBD1 (6 bases). This CDR3 is built from 16 residues. CDR1 LNHDA and CDR2 SQIVND come from the germline V gene (reference sequence). The V end was cut by 8 bases, the J end by 4 bases, with 20 bases between. Written as DNA, the CDR3 is TGTGCCAGTCTGCCGGGACATGCCGATAATAATGAAAAACTGTTTTTT. This sequence encodes CASLPGHADNNEKLFF.

This clone was picked up one time. The chain recombines TRBV2 with TRBJ2-7, with 7 bases fitting TRBD1. Germline V gene lookup returns CDR1 SNHLY and CDR2 FYNNEI. The CDR3 has 15 residues. The V segment lost 5 bases and the J segment 5 bases; nucleotides outside the gene matches: 12. CDR3 amino acids: CASSIDRVKAHEQYF. CDR3 nucleotides: TGTGCCAGCAGTATAGACAGGGTGAAGGCCCACGAGCAGTACTTC.

V usage is TRBV27 and J usage is TRBJ2-5, with D perhaps matching TRBD2 (5 bases). The V gene lost 10 bases and the J gene lost 5 bases, with 14 bases spanning the gap. The V gene's germline CDR1 is MNHEY and CDR2 SMNVEV (reference sequence). CDR3 size: 12 residues. This chain's CDR3 is CATLGAGETQYF. DNA for the CDR3: TGTGCCACCCTGGGAGCCGGGGAGACCCAGTACTTC.

The chain is built from TRBV6-5 and TRBJ1-1, with 8 bases fitting TRBD1. The V segment lost 5 bases and the J segment 11 bases; nucleotides outside the gene matches: 10. This CDR3 spans 13 amino acids. The germline CDR1 and CDR2 sequences are MNHEY and SVGAGI. The CDR3 here is CASSPDLQGVAFF. Here the CDR3 DNA reads TGTGCCAGCAGTCCCGACCTACAGGGGGTTGCTTTCTTT.

The rearrangement links TRBV5-4 to TRBJ1-6; tentative D call: TRBD1 (6 bases). Germline values: CDR1 SGHNT, CDR2 YYREEE (reference sequence). This CDR3 region has 18 residues. V was cut by 2 bases and J by 1 base, with 16 bases left in between. The DNA of the CDR3 is TGTGCCAGCAGCTTATCTACAGGGACCAAATCCTATAATTCACCCCTCCACTTT. Its protein is CASSLSTGTKSYNSPLHF.

This clone was picked up a small number of times. The chain recombines TRBV27 with TRBJ1-3, with 7 bases matching TRBD1. Germline-derived CDR1 and CDR2 are MNHEY and SMNVEV (reference sequence). V was clipped by 5 bases and J by 0 bases; unmatched bases: 1. The CDR3 is 14 amino acids. The CDR3 DNA reads as TGTGCCAGCAGTAACAGGGGCTCTGGAAACACCATATATTTT. It codes for CASSNRGSGNTIYF.

CDR3 DNA sequence: TGTGCCAGTAGTAATATTCGGGACGAGCAGTACTTC. This codes for CASSNIRDEQYF. The V call is TRBV19, the J call TRBJ2-7, with unresolved D. CDR3 length: 12 residues. Germline V CDR1 and CDR2: LNHDA, SQIVND (reference sequence). The germline V and J ends were trimmed by 4 bases and 5 bases, with 9 bases remaining between them.

The rearrangement joins TRBV28 to TRBJ2-7, with unresolved D. V was clipped by 6 bases and J by 3 bases, with 9 bases between them. The CDR3 is 12 amino acids. CDR1 MDHEN and CDR2 SYDVKM come from the germline V gene. The CDR3 here is CASRPNRYEQYF. CDR3 nucleotide sequence: TGTGCCAGCAGACCTAATCGCTACGAGCAGTACTTC.

This clone was detected a few times. The chain uses TRBV10-3 and TRBJ2-7; TRBD1 agrees at 7 bases. The CDR3 length is 13 residues. V lost 2 bases to trimming and J lost 4 bases; unmatched junction nucleotides: 2. Germline V lookup: CDR1 ENHRY, CDR2 SYGVKD. CDR3 nucleotide sequence: TGTGCCATCAGTGAGCTACAGGGGTACGAGCAGTACTTC. Translated, it gives CAISELQGYEQYF.

The V call is TRBV29-1, the J call TRBJ1-1; D perhaps matches TRBD1 (5 bases). Trimming cost V 4 bases and J 4 bases, with 16 bases left between them. This CDR3 is 14 amino acids long. Germline V lookup: CDR1 SQVTM, CDR2 ANQGSEA. CDR3 nucleotide sequence: TGCAGCGTTGTCGGGTACAGGTGGGCCACTGAAGCTTTCTTT. Its translation: CSVVGYRWATEAFF. Looking up the rest from reference TRBV29-1 and TRBJ1-1 gives the full variable domain: SAVISQKPSRDICQRGTSLTIQCQVDSQVTMMFWYRQQPGQSLTLIATANQGSEATYESGFVIDKFPISRPNLTFSTLTVSNMSPEDSSIYLCSVVGYRWATEAFFGQGTRLTVV.

The rearrangement links TRBV6-4 to TRBJ2-1; perhaps TRBD2 as D (6 bases). From germline, CDR1 is MRHNA and CDR2 SNTAGT. The CDR3 runs 14 residues. Deletions cut 4 bases from V and 7 bases from J, with 14 bases between. The DNA for the CDR3 is TGTGCCAGCAGTGGCGGCGGGATAGGGAATGAGCAGTTCTTC. This translates into CASSGGGIGNEQFF.

This rearrangement joins TRBV7-3 to TRBJ2-5; possibly TRBD1 for D (5 bases). V lost 5 bases and J 0 bases, leaving 25 bases between the germline ends. The length of the CDR3 is 19 residues. In germline, CDR1 is SGHTA, CDR2 FQGTGA. CDR3 amino acids: CASSPINPTLTDHQETQYF. The CDR3 DNA reads TGTGCCAGCAGCCCCATCAACCCCACTCTGACAGACCACCAAGAGACCCAGTACTTC.

J is TRBJ1-4 and V is TRBV2; D call uncertain. The germline V and J ends were trimmed by 7 bases and 7 bases, with 7 bases remaining between them. The CDR3 extends over 11 amino acids. The germline CDR1 and CDR2 sequences are SNHLY and FYNNEI. In DNA form, the CDR3 reads TGTGCCAGCACCCTCGGTGAAAAACTGTTTTTT. It codes for CASTLGEKLFF. Based on the CDR3 plus reference TRBV2 and TRBJ1-4, the full variable domain is EPEVTQTPSHQVTQMGQEVILRCVPISNHLYFYWYRQILGQKVEFLVSFYNNEISEKSEIFDDQFSVERPDGSNFTLKIRSTKLEDSAMYFCASTLGEKLFFGSGTQLSVL.